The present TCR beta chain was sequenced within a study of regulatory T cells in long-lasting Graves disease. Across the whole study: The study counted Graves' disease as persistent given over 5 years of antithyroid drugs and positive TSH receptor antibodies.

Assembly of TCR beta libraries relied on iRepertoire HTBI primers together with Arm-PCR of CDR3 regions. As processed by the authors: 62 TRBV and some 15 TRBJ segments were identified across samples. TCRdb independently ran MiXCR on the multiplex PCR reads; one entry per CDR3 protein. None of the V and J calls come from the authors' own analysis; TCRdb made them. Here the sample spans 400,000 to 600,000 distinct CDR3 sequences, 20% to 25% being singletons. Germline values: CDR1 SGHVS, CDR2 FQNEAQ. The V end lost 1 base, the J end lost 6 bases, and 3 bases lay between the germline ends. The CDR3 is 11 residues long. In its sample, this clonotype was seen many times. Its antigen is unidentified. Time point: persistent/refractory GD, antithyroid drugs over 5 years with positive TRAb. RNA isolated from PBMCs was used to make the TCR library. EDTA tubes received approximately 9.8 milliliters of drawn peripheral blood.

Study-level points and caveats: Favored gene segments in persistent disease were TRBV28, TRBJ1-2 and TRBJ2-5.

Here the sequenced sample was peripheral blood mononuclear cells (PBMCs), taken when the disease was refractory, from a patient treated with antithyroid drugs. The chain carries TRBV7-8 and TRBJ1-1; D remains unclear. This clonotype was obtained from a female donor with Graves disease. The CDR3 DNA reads TGTGCCAGCAGCTTAGATTCTGAAGCTTTCTTT. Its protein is CASSLDSEAFF.